Below are 23 T cell receptor beta chains sequenced from a single sample in a study of control samples from healthy donors and cancer patients. Data came from immunoSEQ multiplex PCR; TCRdb stores just in-frame clones and leaves some out. The sample gives 130,000 or so clones, around 92% of which show up once; 40% is in the top ten. The sample was blood. These receptors came from a man aged 45-60 years in good health.

The chain uses TRBV5-5 and TRBJ2-2, with no clear D. This CDR3 is 17 amino acids long. Per germline, CDR1 SGHKS and CDR2 YYEKEE (reference sequence). Trimming stripped 0 bases from V and 5 bases from J, with 17 bases between. CDR3: CASSLVVGQTGTGELFF. For the CDR3, the DNA is TGTGCCAGCAGCTTGGTCGTCGGGCAGACCGGGACCGGGGAGCTGTTTTTT.

Only one count was recorded for this clone. The chain is built from TRBV4-1 and TRBJ2-3; 12 bases match TRBD2. V lost 2 bases to trimming and J lost 5 bases; unmatched junction nucleotides: 5. From germline, CDR1 is MGHRA and CDR2 YSYEKL. This CDR3 region has 16 residues. The CDR3 protein is CASSQTSGGPGDTQYF. The CDR3 bases are TGCGCCAGCAGCCAAACTAGCGGGGGGCCGGGAGATACGCAGTATTTT.

This rearrangement joins TRBV27 to TRBJ2-3; D is uncertain. Germline loops: CDR1 MNHEY, CDR2 SMNVEV (reference sequence). The CDR3 has 15 residues. V dropped 0 bases and J dropped 6 bases, with 13 bases sitting between them. The CDR3 DNA reads as TGTGCCAGCAGTTTATCCACAGTTAGTGGCGATACGCAGTATTTT. This codes for CASSLSTVSGDTQYF.

The J gene is TRBJ1-2, the V gene TRBV5-4; 8 bases line up with TRBD1. Trimming at V came to 5 bases and at J to 1 base, leaving 4 bases not matched to a gene. Germline CDR1 and CDR2: SGHNT and YYREEE (reference sequence). The CDR3 runs to 14 residues. CDR3 DNA: TGTGCCAGCAGTCCGGACAGGGTTAACTATGGCTACACCTTC. Protein: CASSPDRVNYGYTF.

This CDR3 is CASSSLGQGNSPLHF. The CDR3 DNA reads TGTGCCAGCAGTTCCTTAGGGCAGGGAAATTCACCCCTCCACTTT. V and J are TRBV11-2 and TRBJ1-6; D might be TRBD1 (5 bases). V lost 6 bases, J lost 7 bases, and 16 bases lay in between. The CDR3 loop spans 15 amino acids. Looked up from germline, CDR1 is SGHAT and CDR2 is FQNNGV.

The CDR3 protein is CASSDRGGWDTEAFF. The CDR3 DNA reads TGCGCCAGCAGCGACAGGGGGGGTTGGGACACTGAAGCTTTCTTT. The chain is built from TRBV4-3 and TRBJ1-1; 9 bases map to TRBD1. Germline CDR1 is LGHNA and CDR2 is YSLEER. Germline trimming cut 5 bases from V and 3 bases from J; bases unmatched to any gene: 7. The CDR3 has 15 residues.

The rearrangement links TRBV19 to TRBJ2-2; TRBD1 might be the D (5 bases). Germline loops: CDR1 LNHDA, CDR2 SQIVND (reference sequence). The CDR3 has 17 amino acids. Trimming removed 3 bases from V and 5 bases from J, with 19 bases in between. The CDR3, as DNA: TGTGCCAGTAGTATGGCGATATTGACAGCACCGACCGGGGAGCTGTTTTTT. This encodes CASSMAILTAPTGELFF.

The V call is TRBV3-1 (or the pseudogene TRBV3-2), the J call TRBJ1-1, with D unclear. Germline V gives CDR1 LGHDT, CDR2 YNNKEL (reference sequence). The V and J ends lost 1 base and 0 bases respectively, with 6 bases between them. The CDR3 has 14 residues. The CDR3 nucleotides read TGTGCCAGCAGCCAAGGCCAGATGAACACTGAAGCTTTCTTT. Translated: CASSQGQMNTEAFF.

J is TRBJ2-1 and V is TRBV19; TRBD2 agrees at 8 bases. The germline CDR1 and CDR2 sequences are LNHDA and SQIVND (reference sequence). The CDR3 contains 16 residues. V was clipped by 7 bases and J by 0 bases; unmatched bases: 8. The CDR3 here is CASTSLAGGSYNEQFF. The DNA of the CDR3 is TGTGCCAGTACCTCCTTGGCGGGGGGCTCCTACAATGAGCAGTTCTTC.

This chain links TRBV3-1 (or the pseudogene TRBV3-2) with TRBJ2-3; D is unclear. The CDR3 sequence is 14 residues long. Trimming left V 3 bases short and J 5 bases short, with 12 bases between. Germline lookup yields CDR1 LGHDT and CDR2 YNNKEL (reference sequence). CDR3 sequence (DNA): TGTGCCAGCAGCCAGGGTCAGTCCAGAGATACGCAGTATTTT. Protein sequence: CASSQGQSRDTQYF.

The CDR3 DNA reads as TGCGCCAGCAGCCAAGGAGAGGGGGCGAGGGGCTACACCTTC. Its protein product is CASSQGEGARGYTF. V is TRBV4-1 and J is TRBJ1-2; 7 bases agree with TRBD1. CDR1 and CDR2 from the germline V gene are MGHRA and YSYEKL. The CDR3 runs 14 residues. Trimming at V came to 1 base and at J to 8 bases, leaving 7 bases not matched to a gene.

V usage is TRBV7-6 and J usage is TRBJ2-5, with D possibly being TRBD2 (5 bases). Germline CDR1 is SGHVS and CDR2 is FNYEAQ. V lost 1 base and J 5 bases, leaving 11 bases between the germline ends. The CDR3 has 14 residues. The CDR3 reads CASSLGASRETQYF. CDR3 nucleotide sequence: TGTGCCAGCAGCTTAGGGGCTAGCAGGGAGACCCAGTACTTC.

Note on this clone: This CDR3 is also generated by other DNA sequences in the sample. The rearrangement links TRBV6-5 to TRBJ2-2, with 8 bases matching TRBD1. Unmatched junction bases numbered 5, after V lost 6 bases and J lost 2 bases. Germline loops: CDR1 MNHEY, CDR2 SVGAGI. The CDR3 has 15 residues. The CDR3 loop is CASRDRGVNTGELFF. In nucleotides, the CDR3 is TGTGCCAGCAGAGACAGGGGCGTTAACACCGGGGAGCTGTTTTTT.

The chain recombines TRBV6-5 with TRBJ2-2; D tentatively reads TRBD1 or TRBD2 (5 bases each). The CDR3 length is 14 residues. Looked up from germline, CDR1 is MNHEY and CDR2 is SVGAGI. V lost 8 bases and J 1 base, leaving 11 bases between the germline ends. CDR3 sequence: CASEWGKNTGELFF. The DNA for the CDR3 is TGTGCCAGCGAGTGGGGGAAGAACACCGGGGAGCTGTTTTTT.

The chain joins TRBV18 to TRBJ1-4; 7 bases agree with TRBD1. Germline assignment: CDR1 KGHSH and CDR2 LQKENI. The CDR3 consists of 16 residues. V was clipped by 4 bases and J by 2 bases; unmatched bases: 7. The CDR3 coding sequence is TGTGCCAGCTCACACACAGGGGAGAGGACTAATGAAAAACTGTTTTTT. As protein: CASSHTGERTNEKLFF.

The rearrangement uses TRBV24-1 and TRBJ2-5, with TRBD1 identical over 8 bases. This CDR3 region has 17 residues. Germline CDR1 reads KGHDR; CDR2 reads SFDVKD. V lost 4 bases and J lost 5; bases outside the gene matches: 14. CDR3 DNA sequence: TGTGCCACCAGTGACGCCCACTACAGGGGGAATTGGGAGACCCAGTACTTC. Protein sequence: CATSDAHYRGNWETQYF.

Here the CDR3 DNA reads TGTGCCTGGAGTGTACTAGGACAGGGGATTGGGGAGCAGTTCTTC. This translates into CAWSVLGQGIGEQFF. The chain employs TRBV30 and TRBJ2-1, with 9 bases fitting TRBD1. CDR1 GTSNPN and CDR2 SVGIG come from the germline V gene (reference sequence). V lost 0 bases, J lost 10 bases, and 10 bases stayed unmatched. The length of the CDR3 is 15 residues.

The chain combines TRBV24-1 with TRBJ2-5, with D possibly TRBD2 on 5 matching bases. CDR3 size: 13 residues. The germline CDR1 and CDR2 sequences are KGHDR and SFDVKD. Trimming stripped 4 bases from V and 5 bases from J, with 10 bases between. The CDR3 reads CATSERGRETQYF. The CDR3 coding sequence is TGTGCCACCAGTGAACGGGGTAGGGAGACCCAGTACTTC.

This chain joins TRBV7-8 and TRBJ1-6; 7 bases are a match to TRBD1. The CDR3 runs 16 residues. CDR1 and CDR2 (germline): SGHVS, FQNEAQ. The ends lost 5 bases at V and 7 bases at J; junction bases unmatched: 11. CDR3 region: CASSPLNRGPNSPLHF. The CDR3 DNA reads as TGTGCCAGCAGCCCCCTAAACAGGGGACCAAATTCACCCCTCCACTTT.

The rearrangement joins TRBV9 to TRBJ2-3; D is perhaps TRBD1 (5 bases). The CDR3 sequence is 15 residues long. Germline CDR1 and CDR2: SGDLS and YYNGEE. Between the trimmed V and J ends, which lost 0 bases and 0 bases, there was a span of 8 bases. The CDR3 nucleotides are TGTGCCAGCAGCGTAGAGTGGGGCAGCACAGATACGCAGTATTTT. Protein: CASSVEWGSTDTQYF.

The rearrangement links TRBV27 to TRBJ2-2; D ambiguous. Germline loops: CDR1 MNHEY, CDR2 SMNVEV (reference sequence). Trimming left V 4 bases short and J 5 bases short, with 17 bases between. CDR3 length equals 16 residues. The CDR3 DNA follows: TGTGCCAGCAGTTCCCCGACGGGCCCCGAGACCGGGGAGCTGTTTTTT. Translated, it gives CASSSPTGPETGELFF.

The chain employs TRBV5-1 and TRBJ2-7; perhaps D is TRBD1 or TRBD2 (5 bases each). The V gene lost 0 bases and the J gene lost 0 bases, with 13 bases spanning the gap. The CDR3 runs to 16 residues. CDR1 is SGHRS, CDR2 YFSETQ, per germline. The chain's CDR3 is CASSLGDPSSSYEQYF. The CDR3 DNA sequence: TGCGCCAGCAGCTTGGGGGACCCTTCAAGCTCCTACGAGCAGTACTTC.

The chain combines TRBV3-1 (or the pseudogene TRBV3-2) with TRBJ1-2, with D unclear. The germline V gene has CDR1 LGHDT and CDR2 YNNKEL (reference sequence). V gave up 1 base and J gave up 1 base, with 4 bases separating them. The CDR3 is made up of 13 amino acids. CDR3 in amino acids: CASSQVGNYGYTF. In DNA form, the CDR3 reads TGTGCCAGCAGCCAAGTAGGTAACTATGGCTACACCTTC.